This T cell receptor beta chain stems from a study of T cells in Graves' hyperthyroidism and ophthalmopathy. Whole-study context: Peripheral blood was obtained at initial diagnosis, preceding any treatment.

V was shortened by 6 bases and J by 6 bases, with 18 bases between the two germline ends. The germline V gene encodes CDR1 SGHRS and CDR2 YFSETQ. There are 15 residues in the CDR3. From RNA transcripts, TCR beta CDR3 regions were amplified. The TCR CDR3 first-round RT-PCR relied on the HTBI primer set. One entry per CDR3 protein results from TCRdb running MiXCR on the multiplex PCR reads. The sample consists of about 720,000 distinct CDR3 sequences, roughly 20% of them appearing once. Among the patients, aged 18 to 65, hyperthyroidism was newly diagnosed and had lasted under 2 months. Uncontrolled infection, other autoimmune disease, pregnancy or lactation disqualified patients from enrolment. This clonotype has a count of ten or more.

Source material: blood. The chain links TRBV5-1 to TRBJ2-2, with D possibly matching TRBD1 (5 bases). The clonotype was recovered from a woman between 50 and 59 years old with Graves' hyperthyroidism that later progressed to Graves' ophthalmopathy. The CDR3 DNA reads TGCGCCAGCAACTCCCACGACGTAGGGGCCGGGGAGCTGTTTTTT. Residues: CASNSHDVGAGELFF.